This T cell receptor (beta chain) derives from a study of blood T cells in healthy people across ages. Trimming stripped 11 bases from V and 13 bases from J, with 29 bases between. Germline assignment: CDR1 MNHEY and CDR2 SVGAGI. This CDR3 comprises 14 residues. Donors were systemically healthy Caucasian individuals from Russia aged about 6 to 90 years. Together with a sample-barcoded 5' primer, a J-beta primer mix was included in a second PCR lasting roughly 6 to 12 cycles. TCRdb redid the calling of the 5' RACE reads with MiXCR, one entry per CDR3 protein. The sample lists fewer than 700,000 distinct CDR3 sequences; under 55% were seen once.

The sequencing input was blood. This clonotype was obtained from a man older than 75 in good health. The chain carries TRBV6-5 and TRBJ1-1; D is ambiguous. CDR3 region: CACTRTSARLPHFF. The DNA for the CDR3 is TGTGCCTGCACCCGCACCTCCGCTCGCCTTCCCCATTTCTTT.